This entry features one TCR beta chain sequence. The length of the CDR3 is 14 residues. Deletions cut 0 bases from V and 4 bases from J, with 10 bases between. Germline CDR1 SGDLS, CDR2 YYNGEE. This record belongs to a study of blood T cell repertoires in COVID-19. Per the study methods: It was from reference gene primer amplification that nucleated cell counts were estimated. Libraries were prepared by immunoSEQ multiplex PCR; TCRdb keeps only in-frame clonotypes and omits some of them. That table gives V, J and clone size, and the DNA gave D and trimming. This sample has roughly 120,000 clones; 70% to 90% occur once, and the top ten carry 7.9%.

Sample: peripheral blood. The chain uses TRBV9 and TRBJ1-1, with no clear D. This TCR was recovered from a man between 65 and 85 years old who had recovered from COVID-19. CDR3 sequence: CASSVGSGITEAFF. The CDR3 nucleotides are TGTGCCAGCAGCGTAGGTTCCGGGATCACTGAAGCTTTCTTT.